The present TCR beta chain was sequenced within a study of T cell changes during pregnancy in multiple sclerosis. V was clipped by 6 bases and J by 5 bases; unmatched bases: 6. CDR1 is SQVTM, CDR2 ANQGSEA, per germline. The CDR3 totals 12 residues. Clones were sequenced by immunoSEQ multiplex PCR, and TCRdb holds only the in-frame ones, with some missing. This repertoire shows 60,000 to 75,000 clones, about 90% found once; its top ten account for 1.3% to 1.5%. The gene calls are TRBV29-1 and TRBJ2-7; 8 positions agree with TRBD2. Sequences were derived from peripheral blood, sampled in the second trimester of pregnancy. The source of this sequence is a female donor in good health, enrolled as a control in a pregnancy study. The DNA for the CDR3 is TGCAGCGTGGGGACGGGGGGGGACGAGCAGTACTTC. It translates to CSVGTGGDEQYF.